The 5 T cell receptor beta chains in this list originate from one sample, sequenced in a study of blood T cell repertoires in COVID-19. The method was immunoSEQ multiplex PCR; TCRdb's version includes in-frame clones alone and lacks a portion of them. Among under 200,000 clones listed, approximately 82% were seen once. The sequenced sample consisted of peripheral blood. The receptor set was obtained from a man between 65 and 85 years old who had recovered from COVID-19.

This rearrangement joins TRBV3-1 (or the pseudogene TRBV3-2) to TRBJ2-1; D not resolved. This CDR3 is 12 amino acids long. The germline V and J ends were trimmed by 0 bases and 15 bases, with 12 bases remaining between them. Germline V lookup: CDR1 LGHDT, CDR2 YNNKEL (reference sequence). The CDR3 region is CASSQDSPVAFF. CDR3 coding DNA: TGTGCCAGCAGCCAAGATTCCCCAGTCGCGTTCTTC.

The chain links TRBV10-1 to TRBJ2-2; 10 bases align to TRBD1. Germline lookup yields CDR1 WNHNN and CDR2 SYGVQD (reference sequence). V shed 4 bases and J 5 bases; nucleotides not matched to a gene: 1. The CDR3 extends over 14 amino acids. CDR3 in amino acids: CASSGQGATGELFF. The DNA of the CDR3 is TGCGCCAGCAGTGGACAGGGGGCGACCGGGGAGCTGTTTTTT.

The chain recombines TRBV10-3 with TRBJ2-5; 14 bases agree with TRBD2. CDR1 and CDR2 from the germline V gene are ENHRY and SYGVKD. The CDR3 extends over 16 amino acids. Germline trimming cut 6 bases from V and 2 bases from J; bases unmatched to any gene: 5. The CDR3 reads CAIRGGLAGGQETQYF. In nucleotides, the CDR3 is TGTGCCATCAGGGGAGGACTAGCGGGAGGACAAGAGACCCAGTACTTC.

The CDR3 coding sequence is TGTGCCAGCAGCCTTTCCCCCTCTAGCGGGCCTAGGGATACGCAGTATTTT. As protein: CASSLSPSSGPRDTQYF. This sequence joins TRBV27 and TRBJ2-3; the match to TRBD2 covers 8 bases. V shed 6 bases and J 6 bases; nucleotides not matched to a gene: 17. This CDR3 has 17 residues. Germline lookup yields CDR1 MNHEY and CDR2 SMNVEV (reference sequence).

This clone was seen once. The rearrangement links TRBV11-2 to TRBJ1-2; D unclear. The CDR3 contains 14 residues. V shed 5 bases and J shed 4 bases, with 14 bases lying between them. The germline CDR1 and CDR2 sequences are SGHAT and FQNNGV. CDR3 sequence: CASSPGLSTYGYTF. The CDR3 DNA sequence: TGTGCCAGCAGCCCAGGACTTAGCACCTATGGCTACACCTTC.